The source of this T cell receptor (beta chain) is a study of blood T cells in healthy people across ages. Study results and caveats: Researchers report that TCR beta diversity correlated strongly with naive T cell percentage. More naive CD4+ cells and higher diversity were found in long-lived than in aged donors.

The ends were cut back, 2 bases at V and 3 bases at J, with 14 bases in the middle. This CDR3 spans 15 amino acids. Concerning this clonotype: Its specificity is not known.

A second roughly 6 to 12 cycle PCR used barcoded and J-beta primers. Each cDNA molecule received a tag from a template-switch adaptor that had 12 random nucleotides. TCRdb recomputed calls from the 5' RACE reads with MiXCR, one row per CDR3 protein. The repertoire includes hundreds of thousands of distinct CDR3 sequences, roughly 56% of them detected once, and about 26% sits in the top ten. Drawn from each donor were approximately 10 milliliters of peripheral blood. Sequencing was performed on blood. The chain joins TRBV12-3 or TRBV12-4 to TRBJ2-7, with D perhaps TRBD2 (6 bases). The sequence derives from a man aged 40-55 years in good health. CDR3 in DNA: TGTGCCAGCAGTTTACGGGGGTCCGTATACTACGAGCAGTACTTC. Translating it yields CASSLRGSVYYEQYF.